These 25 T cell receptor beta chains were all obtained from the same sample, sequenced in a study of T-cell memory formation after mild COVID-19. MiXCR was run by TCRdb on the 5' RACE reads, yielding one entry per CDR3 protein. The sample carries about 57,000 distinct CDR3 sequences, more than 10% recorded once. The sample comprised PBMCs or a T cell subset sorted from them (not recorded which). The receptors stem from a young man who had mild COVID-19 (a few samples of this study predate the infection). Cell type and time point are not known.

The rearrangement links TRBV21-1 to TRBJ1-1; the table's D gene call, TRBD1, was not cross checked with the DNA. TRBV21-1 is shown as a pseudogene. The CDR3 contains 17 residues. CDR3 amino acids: CASRTTGRLLMNTEAFF. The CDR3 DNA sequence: TGTGCCAGCAGAACAACGGGGCGACTGCTTATGAACACTGAAGCTTTCTTT.

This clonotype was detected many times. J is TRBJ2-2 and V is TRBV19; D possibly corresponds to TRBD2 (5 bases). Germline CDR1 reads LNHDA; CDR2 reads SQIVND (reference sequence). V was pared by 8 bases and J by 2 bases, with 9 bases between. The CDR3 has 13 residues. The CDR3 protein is CASASPNTGELFF. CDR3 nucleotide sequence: TGTGCCAGTGCTAGCCCCAACACCGGGGAGCTGTTTTTT.

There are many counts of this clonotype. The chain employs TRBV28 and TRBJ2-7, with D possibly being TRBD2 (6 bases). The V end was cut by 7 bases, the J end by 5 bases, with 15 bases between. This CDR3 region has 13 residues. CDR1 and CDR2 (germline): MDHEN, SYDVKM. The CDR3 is CASIRGFEDEQYF. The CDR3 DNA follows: TGTGCCAGCATCCGGGGGTTTGAGGACGAGCAGTACTTC.

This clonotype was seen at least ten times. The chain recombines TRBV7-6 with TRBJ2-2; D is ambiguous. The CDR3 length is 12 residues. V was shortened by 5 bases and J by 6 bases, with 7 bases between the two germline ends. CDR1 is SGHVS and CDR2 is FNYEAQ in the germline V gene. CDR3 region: CASSTDAGELFF. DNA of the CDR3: TGTGCCAGCAGCACGGACGCCGGGGAGCTGTTTTTT.

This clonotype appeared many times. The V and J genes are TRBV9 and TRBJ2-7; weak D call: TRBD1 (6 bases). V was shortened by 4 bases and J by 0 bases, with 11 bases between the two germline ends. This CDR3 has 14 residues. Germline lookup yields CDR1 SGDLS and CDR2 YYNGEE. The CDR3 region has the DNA TGTGCCAGCAGCCCCGGGACATCCTCCTACGAGCAGTACTTC. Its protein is CASSPGTSSYEQYF.

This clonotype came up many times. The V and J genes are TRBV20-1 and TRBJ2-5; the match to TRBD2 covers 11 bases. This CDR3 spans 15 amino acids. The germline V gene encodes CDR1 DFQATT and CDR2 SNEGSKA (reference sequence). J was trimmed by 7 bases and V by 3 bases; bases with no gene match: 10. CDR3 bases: TGCAGTGCTAGCCCTTCTAGCGGGGGGCCATCGACCCAGTACTTC. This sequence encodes CSASPSSGGPSTQYF.

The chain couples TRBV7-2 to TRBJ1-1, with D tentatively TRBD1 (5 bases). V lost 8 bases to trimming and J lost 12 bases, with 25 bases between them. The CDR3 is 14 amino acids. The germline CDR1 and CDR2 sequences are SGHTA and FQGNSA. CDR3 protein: CASYTNRHPGETFF. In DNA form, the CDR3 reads TGTGCCAGCTATACAAACAGGCATCCCGGAGAAACTTTCTTT.

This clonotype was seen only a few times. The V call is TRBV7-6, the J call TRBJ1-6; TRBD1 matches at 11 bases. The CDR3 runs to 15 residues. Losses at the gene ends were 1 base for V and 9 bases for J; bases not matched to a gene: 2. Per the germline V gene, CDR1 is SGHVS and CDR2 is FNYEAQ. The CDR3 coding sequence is TGTGCCAGCAGCTTAGGAGGGACAGGGGGTTCACCCCTCCACTTT. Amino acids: CASSLGGTGGSPLHF.

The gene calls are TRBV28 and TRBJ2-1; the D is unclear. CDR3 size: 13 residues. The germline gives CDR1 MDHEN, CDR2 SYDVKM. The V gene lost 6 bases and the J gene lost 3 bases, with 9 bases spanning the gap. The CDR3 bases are TGTGCCAGCAGGGCTGGCCGCTACAATGAGCAGTTCTTC. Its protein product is CASRAGRYNEQFF.

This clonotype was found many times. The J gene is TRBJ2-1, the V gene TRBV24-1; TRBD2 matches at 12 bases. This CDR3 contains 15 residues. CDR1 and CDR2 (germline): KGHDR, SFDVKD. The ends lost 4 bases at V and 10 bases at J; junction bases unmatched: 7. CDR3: CATSEGLAGIREQFF. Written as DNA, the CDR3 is TGTGCCACCAGTGAGGGACTAGCGGGTATCCGGGAGCAGTTCTTC.

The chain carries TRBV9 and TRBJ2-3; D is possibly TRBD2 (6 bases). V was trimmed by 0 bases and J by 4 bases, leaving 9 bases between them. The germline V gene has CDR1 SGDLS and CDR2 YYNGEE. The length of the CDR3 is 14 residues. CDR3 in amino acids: CASSVGGVADTQYF. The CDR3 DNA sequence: TGTGCCAGCAGCGTAGGGGGGGTAGCAGATACGCAGTATTTT.

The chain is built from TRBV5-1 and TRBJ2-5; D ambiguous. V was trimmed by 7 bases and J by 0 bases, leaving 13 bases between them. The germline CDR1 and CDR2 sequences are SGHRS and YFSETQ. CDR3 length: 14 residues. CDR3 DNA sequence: TGCGCCAGCTCGGTTAACGGCAACCAAGAGACCCAGTACTTC. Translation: CASSVNGNQETQYF. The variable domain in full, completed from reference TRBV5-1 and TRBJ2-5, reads KAGVTQTPRYLIKTRGQQVTLSCSPISGHRSVSWYQQTPGQGLQFLFEYFSETQRNKGNFPGRFSGRQFSNSRSEMNVSTLELGDSALYLCASSVNGNQETQYFGPGTRLLVL.

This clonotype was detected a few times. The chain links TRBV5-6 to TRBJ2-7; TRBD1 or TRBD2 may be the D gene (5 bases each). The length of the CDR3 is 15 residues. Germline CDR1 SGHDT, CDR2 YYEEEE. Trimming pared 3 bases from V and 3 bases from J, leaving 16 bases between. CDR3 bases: TGTGCCAGCAGCTCCGGACCGGGACCCCGCTACGAGCAGTACGTC. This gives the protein CASSSGPGPRYEQYV.

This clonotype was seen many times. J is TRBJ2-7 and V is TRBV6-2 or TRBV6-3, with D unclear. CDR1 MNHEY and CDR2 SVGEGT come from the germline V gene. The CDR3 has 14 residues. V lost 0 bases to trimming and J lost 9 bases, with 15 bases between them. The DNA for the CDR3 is TGTGCCAGCAGTTACTCGGATGGGCAACCCGTGCAGTACTTC. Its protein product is CASSYSDGQPVQYF.

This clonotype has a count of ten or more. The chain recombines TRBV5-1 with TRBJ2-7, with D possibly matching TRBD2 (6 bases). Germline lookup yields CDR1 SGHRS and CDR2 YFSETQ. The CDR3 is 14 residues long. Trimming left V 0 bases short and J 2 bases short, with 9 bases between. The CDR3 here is CASSLGWGAYEQYF. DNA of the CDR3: TGCGCCAGCAGCTTGGGATGGGGGGCCTACGAGCAGTACTTC.

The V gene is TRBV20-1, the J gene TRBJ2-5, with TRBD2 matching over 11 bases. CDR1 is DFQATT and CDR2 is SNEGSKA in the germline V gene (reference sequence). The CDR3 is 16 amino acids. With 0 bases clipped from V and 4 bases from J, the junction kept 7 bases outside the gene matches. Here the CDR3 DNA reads TGCAGTGCTAGAGATCTAATGACTAGCGGGGTAGAGACCCAGTACTTC. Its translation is CSARDLMTSGVETQYF.

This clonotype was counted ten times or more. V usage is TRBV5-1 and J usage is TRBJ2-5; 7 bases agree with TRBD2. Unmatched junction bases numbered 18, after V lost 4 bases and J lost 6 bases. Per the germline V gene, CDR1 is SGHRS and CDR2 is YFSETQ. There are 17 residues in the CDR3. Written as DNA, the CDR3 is TGCGCCAGCAGCGACGGAGTACTAGCGCAAGCCCTTAAGACCCAGTACTTC. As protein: CASSDGVLAQALKTQYF.

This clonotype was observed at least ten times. CDR3 loop: CASSLFSSGGPSSTDTQYF. CDR3 nucleotide sequence: TGTGCCAGCAGCCTATTTTCTAGCGGGGGACCGTCTAGCACAGATACGCAGTATTTT. The rearrangement links TRBV6-5 to TRBJ2-3; 10 bases map to TRBD2. The CDR3 consists of 19 residues. Trimming took 6 bases from V and 0 from J; bases not matched to a gene: 15. Germline CDR1 is MNHEY and CDR2 is SVGAGI.

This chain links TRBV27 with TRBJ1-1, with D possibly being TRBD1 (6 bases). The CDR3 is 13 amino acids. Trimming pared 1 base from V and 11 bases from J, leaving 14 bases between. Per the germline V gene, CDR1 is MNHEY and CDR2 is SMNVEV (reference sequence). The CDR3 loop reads CASSLFFGGTAFF. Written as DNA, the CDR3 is TGTGCCAGCAGTTTATTTTTTGGGGGCACGGCTTTCTTT.

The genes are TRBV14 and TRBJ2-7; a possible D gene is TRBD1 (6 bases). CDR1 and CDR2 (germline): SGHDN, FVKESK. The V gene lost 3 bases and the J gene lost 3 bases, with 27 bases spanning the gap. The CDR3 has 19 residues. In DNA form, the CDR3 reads TGTGCCAGCAGCCAGGGTATCCGCCTGGGACGAGGGACATACTACGAGCAGTACTTC. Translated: CASSQGIRLGRGTYYEQYF.

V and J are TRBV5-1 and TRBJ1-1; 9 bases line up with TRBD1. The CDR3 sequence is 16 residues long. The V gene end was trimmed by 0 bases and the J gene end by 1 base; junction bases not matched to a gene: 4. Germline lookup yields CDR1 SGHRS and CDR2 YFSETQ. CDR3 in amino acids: CASSLGDRVANTEAFF. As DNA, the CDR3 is TGCGCCAGCAGCTTGGGGGACAGGGTGGCGAACACTGAAGCTTTCTTT. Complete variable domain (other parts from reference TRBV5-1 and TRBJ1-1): KAGVTQTPRYLIKTRGQQVTLSCSPISGHRSVSWYQQTPGQGLQFLFEYFSETQRNKGNFPGRFSGRQFSNSRSEMNVSTLELGDSALYLCASSLGDRVANTEAFFGQGTRLTVV.

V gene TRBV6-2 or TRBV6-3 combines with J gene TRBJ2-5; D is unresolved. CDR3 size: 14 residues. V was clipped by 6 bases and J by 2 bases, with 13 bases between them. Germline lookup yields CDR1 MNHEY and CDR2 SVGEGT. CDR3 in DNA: TGTGCCAGCAGAAACGGCGGAACACAAGAGACCCAGTACTTC. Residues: CASRNGGTQETQYF.

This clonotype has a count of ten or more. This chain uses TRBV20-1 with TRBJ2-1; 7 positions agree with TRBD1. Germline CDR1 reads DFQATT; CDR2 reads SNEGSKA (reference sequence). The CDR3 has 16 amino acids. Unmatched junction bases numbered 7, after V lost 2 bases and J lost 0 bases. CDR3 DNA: TGCAGTGCTAGAAAGGACAGGCCGAGCTCCTACAATGAGCAGTTCTTC. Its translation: CSARKDRPSSYNEQFF.

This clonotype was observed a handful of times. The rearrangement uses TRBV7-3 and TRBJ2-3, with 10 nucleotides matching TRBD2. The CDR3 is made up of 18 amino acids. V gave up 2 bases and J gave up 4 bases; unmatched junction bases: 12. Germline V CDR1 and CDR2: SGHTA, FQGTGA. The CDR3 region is CASSLFARERGGADTQYF. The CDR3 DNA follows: TGTGCCAGCAGCTTATTCGCCAGGGAGCGGGGGGGCGCAGATACGCAGTATTTT.

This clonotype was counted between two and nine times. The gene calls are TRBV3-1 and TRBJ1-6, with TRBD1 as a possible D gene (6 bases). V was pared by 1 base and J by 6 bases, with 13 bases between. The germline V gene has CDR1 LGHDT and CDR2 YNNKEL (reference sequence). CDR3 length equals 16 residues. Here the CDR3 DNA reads TGTGCCAGCAGCCAAGCCGGCAGGGGAGCTAATTCACCCCTCCACTTT. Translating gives CASSQAGRGANSPLHF.